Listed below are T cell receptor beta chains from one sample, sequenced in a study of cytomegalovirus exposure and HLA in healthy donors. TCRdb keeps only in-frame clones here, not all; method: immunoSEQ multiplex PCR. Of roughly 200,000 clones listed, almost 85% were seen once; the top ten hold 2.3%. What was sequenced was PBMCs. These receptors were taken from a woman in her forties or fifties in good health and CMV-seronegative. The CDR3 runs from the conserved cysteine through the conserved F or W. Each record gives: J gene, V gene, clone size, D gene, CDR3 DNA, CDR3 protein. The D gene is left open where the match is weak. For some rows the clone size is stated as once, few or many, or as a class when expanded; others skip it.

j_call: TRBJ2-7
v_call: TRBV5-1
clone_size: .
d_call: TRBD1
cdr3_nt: TGCGCCAGCAGCCCCGGGACAGGGGGGTCCGAGCAGTACTTC
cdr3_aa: CASSPGTGGSEQYF

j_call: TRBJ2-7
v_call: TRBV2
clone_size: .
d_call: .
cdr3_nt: TGTGCCAGCAGGCTCCACAGCAATTCCTACGAGCAGTACTTC
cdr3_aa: CASRLHSNSYEQYF

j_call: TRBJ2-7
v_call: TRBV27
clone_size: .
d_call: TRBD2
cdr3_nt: TGTGCCAGCAGTTCCCCCTTTTTAGCGGGAGGCCTCTCCTACGAGCAGTACTTC
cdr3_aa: CASSSPFLAGGLSYEQYF

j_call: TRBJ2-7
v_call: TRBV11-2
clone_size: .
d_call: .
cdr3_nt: TGTGCCAGCAGCTTAGGACTTATCTCCTACGAGCAGTACTTC
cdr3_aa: CASSLGLISYEQYF

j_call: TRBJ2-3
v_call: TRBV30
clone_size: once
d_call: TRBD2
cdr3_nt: TGTGCCTGGGAGACTAGCGGGCGCACAGATACGCAGTATTTT
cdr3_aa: CAWETSGRTDTQYF

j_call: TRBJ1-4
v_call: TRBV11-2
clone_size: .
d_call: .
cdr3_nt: TGTGCCAGCAGCTTAGGGGGGCGCGGGGGAAAACTGTTTTTT
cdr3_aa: CASSLGGRGGKLFF

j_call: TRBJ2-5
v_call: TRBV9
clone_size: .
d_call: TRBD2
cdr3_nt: TGTGCCAGCAGCGTCGGCAGCGGGAGTGGGGAGACCCAGTACTTC
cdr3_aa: CASSVGSGSGETQYF

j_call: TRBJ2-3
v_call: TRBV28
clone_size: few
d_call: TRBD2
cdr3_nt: TGTGCCAGCAGTTCCCGAGGAGCGGGAATGGCAGATACGCAGTATTTT
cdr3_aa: CASSSRGAGMADTQYF

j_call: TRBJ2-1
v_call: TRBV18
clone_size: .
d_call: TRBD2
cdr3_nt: TGTGCCAGCTCACCATCAGCGGGAGTAGCATACAATGAGCAGTTCTTC
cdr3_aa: CASSPSAGVAYNEQFF

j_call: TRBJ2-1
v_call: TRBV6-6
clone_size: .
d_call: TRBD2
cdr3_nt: TGTGCCAGCTCCCCTAGCGGGATAGAATCCTACAATGAGCAGTTCTTC
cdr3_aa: CASSPSGIESYNEQFF

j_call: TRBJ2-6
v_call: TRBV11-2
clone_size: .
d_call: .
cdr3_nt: TGTGCCAGCAGCTTGAGGGCTGGGGCCAACGTCCTGACTTTC
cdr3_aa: CASSLRAGANVLTF

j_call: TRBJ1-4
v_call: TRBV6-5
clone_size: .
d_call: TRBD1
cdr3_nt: TGTGCCAGCTTCAAGGGACAGGGCGTCGAAAAACTGTTTTTT
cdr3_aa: CASFKGQGVEKLFF

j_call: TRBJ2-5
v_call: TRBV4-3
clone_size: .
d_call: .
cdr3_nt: TGCGCCAGCAGCCAAGAGACTGGAAGTACGGCCCAGTACTTC
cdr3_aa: CASSQETGSTAQYF

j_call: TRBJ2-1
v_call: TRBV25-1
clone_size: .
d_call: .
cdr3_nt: TGTGCCAGCAGTGACCGGGTGGACAATGAGCAGTTCTTC
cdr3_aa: CASSDRVDNEQFF

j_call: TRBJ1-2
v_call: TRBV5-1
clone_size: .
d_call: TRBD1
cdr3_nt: TGCGCCAGCAGCGTGGGACAGGGAATGATTTTTGGCTACACCTTC
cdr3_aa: CASSVGQGMIFGYTF

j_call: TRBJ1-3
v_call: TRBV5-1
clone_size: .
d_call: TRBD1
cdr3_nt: TGCGCCAGCAGCTTGGGACAGGGGCCCCGTTCTGGAAACACCATATATTTT
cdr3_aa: CASSLGQGPRSGNTIYF

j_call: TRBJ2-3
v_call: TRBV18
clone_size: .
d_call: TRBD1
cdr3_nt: TGTGCCAGCTCACCCCAGGGGGCTCGGGGCACAGATACGCAGTATTTT
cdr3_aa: CASSPQGARGTDTQYF

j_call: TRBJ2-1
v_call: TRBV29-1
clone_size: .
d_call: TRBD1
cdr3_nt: TGCAGCTACCGGGACAGAGGGAATGAGCAGTTCTTC
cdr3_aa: CSYRDRGNEQFF

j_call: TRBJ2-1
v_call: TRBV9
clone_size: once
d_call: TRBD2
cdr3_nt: TGTGCCAGCAGCGTAGGCGGGAGTTCCCACTACAATGAGCAGTTCTTC
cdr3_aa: CASSVGGSSHYNEQFF

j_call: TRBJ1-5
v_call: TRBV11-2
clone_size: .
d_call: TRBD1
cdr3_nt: TGTGCCAGCAGCTTAGCGGGGGGGACAGGGACTCAGCCCCAGCATTTT
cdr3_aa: CASSLAGGTGTQPQHF

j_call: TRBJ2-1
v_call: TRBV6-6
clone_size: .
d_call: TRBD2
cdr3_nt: TGTGCCAGCAGTTACTCTAGCGGGAGCGGCTATGAGCAGTTCTTC
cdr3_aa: CASSYSSGSGYEQFF

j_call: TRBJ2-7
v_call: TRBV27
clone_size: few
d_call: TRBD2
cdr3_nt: TGTGCCAGCAGTTTATCACTAGCGGGAGGCTACGAGCAGTACTTC
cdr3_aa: CASSLSLAGGYEQYF

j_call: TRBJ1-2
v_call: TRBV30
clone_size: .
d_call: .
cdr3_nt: TGTGCCTGGAGCTCCAGGGTTCGGTATGGCTACACCTTC
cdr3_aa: CAWSSRVRYGYTF

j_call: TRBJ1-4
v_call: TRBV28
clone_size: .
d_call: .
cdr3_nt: TGTGCCAGCAGGTCCTCTAATGAAAAACTGTTTTTT
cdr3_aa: CASRSSNEKLFF

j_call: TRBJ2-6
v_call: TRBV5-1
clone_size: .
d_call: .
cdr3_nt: TGCGCCAGCAGCCGTGTTTCAGCTGGGGCCAACGTCCTGACTTTC
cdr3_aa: CASSRVSAGANVLTF

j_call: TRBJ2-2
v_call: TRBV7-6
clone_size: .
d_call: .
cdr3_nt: TGTGCCAGCAGCTCTTACACCGGGACAATGAAGGGCGGGGAGCTGTTTTTT
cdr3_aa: CASSSYTGTMKGGELFF

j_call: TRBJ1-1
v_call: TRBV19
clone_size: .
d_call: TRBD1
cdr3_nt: TGTGCCAGTAGTAACAGACCTTGGACAGGGGATTTAACTTTCTTT
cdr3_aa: CASSNRPWTGDLTFF

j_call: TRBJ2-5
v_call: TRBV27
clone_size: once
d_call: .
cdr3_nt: TGTGCCAGCAGCCAAAGAGGTGAGACCCAGTACTTC
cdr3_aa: CASSQRGETQYF

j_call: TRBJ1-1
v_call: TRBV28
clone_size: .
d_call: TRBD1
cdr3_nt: TGTGCCTATATACGGACAGGCGGCGGCACTGAAGCTTTCTTT
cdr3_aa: CAYIRTGGGTEAFF

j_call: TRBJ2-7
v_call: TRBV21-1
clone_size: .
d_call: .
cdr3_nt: TGTGCCAGCATCCCACTGTCGGGGGGGCGATCCTACGAGCAGTACTTC
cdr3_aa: CASIPLSGGRSYEQYF

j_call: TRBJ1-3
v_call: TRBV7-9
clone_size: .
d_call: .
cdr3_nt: TGTGCCAGCAGCCCTCAGGGGCGAACTGGAAACACCATATATTTT
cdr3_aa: CASSPQGRTGNTIYF

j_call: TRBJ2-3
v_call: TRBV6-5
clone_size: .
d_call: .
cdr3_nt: TGTGCCAGCATAGGCGGGCATGGCACAGATACGCAGTATTTT
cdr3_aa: CASIGGHGTDTQYF

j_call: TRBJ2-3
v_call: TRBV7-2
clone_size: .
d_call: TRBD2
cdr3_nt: TGTGCCAGCAGCCCTAGCGGAACCCCAGATACGCAGTATTTT
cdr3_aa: CASSPSGTPDTQYF

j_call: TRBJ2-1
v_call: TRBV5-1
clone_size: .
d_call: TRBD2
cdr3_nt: TGCGCCAGCAGCCTCCCAAAAGCGGGAGATAATGAGCAGTTCTTC
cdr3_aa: CASSLPKAGDNEQFF

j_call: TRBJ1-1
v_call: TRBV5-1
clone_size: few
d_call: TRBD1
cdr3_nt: TGCGCCAGCAGCCCTGACAGGGACACTGAAGCTTTCTTT
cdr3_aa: CASSPDRDTEAFF

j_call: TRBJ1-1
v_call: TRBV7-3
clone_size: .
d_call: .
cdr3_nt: TGTGCCAGCAGCCTCTACAGGAACACTGAAGCTTTCTTT
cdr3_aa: CASSLYRNTEAFF

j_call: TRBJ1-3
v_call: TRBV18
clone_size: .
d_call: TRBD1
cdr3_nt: TGTGCCAGCTCACCCCAACGGACAGGGAACTCTGGAAACACCATATATTTT
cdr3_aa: CASSPQRTGNSGNTIYF

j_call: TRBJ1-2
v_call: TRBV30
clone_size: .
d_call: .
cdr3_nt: TGTGCCTGGAGTTTCAGCGGTGGCTACACCTTC
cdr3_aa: CAWSFSGGYTF

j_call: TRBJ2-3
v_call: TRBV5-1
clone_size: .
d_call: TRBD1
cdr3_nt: TGCGCCAGCAGCTTGGAAGGGACAGGGGGCCGCACAGATACGCAGTATTTT
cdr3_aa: CASSLEGTGGRTDTQYF

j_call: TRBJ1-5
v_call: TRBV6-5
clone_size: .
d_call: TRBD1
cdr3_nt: TGTGCCAGCAGCGCGGACAGGGGCGGCAATCAGCCCCAGCATTTT
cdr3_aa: CASSADRGGNQPQHF

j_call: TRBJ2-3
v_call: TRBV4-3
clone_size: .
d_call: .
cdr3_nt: TGCGCCAGCAGCCAAAACCAGTTTGGTACGCAGTATTTT
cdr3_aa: CASSQNQFGTQYF

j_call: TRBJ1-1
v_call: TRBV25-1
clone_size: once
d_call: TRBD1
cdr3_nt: TGTGCCAGCTCCAGGGGGAGGTGGACTGAAGCTTTCTTT
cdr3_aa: CASSRGRWTEAFF

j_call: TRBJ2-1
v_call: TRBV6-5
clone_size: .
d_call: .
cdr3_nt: TGTGCCAGCAGTTGGCGGGGAGACTCCCGGTACAATGAGCAGTTCTTC
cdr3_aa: CASSWRGDSRYNEQFF

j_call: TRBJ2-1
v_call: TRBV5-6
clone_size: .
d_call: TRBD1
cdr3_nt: TGTGCCAGCAGCTGGCAGGGGGCAGGCAATGAGCAGTTCTTC
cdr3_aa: CASSWQGAGNEQFF

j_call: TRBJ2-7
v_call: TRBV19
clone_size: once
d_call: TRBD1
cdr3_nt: TGTGCCAGTAGTATCGGGACAGGACTCTACGAGCAGTACTTC
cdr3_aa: CASSIGTGLYEQYF

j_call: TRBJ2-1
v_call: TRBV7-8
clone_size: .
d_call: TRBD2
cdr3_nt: TGTGCCAGCAGCCCTGGACTAGCGTCTCTTTCCTACAATGAGCAGTTCTTC
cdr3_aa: CASSPGLASLSYNEQFF

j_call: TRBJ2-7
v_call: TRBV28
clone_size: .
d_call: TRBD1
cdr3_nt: TGTGCCAGCAAAACAGGCGGGACAGGGAGAAAGGTTTCCTTC
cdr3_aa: CASKTGGTGRKVSF

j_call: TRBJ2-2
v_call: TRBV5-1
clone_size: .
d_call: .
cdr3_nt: TGCGCCAGCAGCTTCGGGGAGACCGCGAACACCGGGGAGCTGTTTTTT
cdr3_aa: CASSFGETANTGELFF

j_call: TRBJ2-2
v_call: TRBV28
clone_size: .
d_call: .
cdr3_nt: TGTGCCAGCGGGGGGGCGGGGACGAACACCGGGGAGCTGTTTTTT
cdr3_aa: CASGGAGTNTGELFF

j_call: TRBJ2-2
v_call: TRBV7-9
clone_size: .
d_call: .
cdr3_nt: TGTTCCAGCAGCCCCTCTGGGGAGCTGTTTTTT
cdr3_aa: CSSSPSGELFF

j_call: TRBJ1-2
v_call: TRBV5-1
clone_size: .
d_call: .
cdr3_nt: TGCGCCAGCAGCCTACAGGTTAACTATGGCTACACCTTC
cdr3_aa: CASSLQVNYGYTF

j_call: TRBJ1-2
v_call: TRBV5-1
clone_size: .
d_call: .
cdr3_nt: TGCGCCAGCAGCTTAATCCCGGGAGGGGTGTCCTATGGCTACACCTTC
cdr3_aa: CASSLIPGGVSYGYTF

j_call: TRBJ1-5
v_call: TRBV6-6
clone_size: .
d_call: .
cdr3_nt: TGTGCCAGCAGCCGGGACAATCAGCCCCAGCATTTT
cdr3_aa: CASSRDNQPQHF

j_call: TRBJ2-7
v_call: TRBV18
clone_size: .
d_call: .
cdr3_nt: TGTGCCAGCTCTTACTCCTACGAGCAGTACTTC
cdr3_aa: CASSYSYEQYF

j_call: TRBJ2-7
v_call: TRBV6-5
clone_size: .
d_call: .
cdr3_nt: TGTGCCAGCAGCTTCGGACGCGACAGTACTGGTTATCAGTACTTC
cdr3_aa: CASSFGRDSTGYQYF

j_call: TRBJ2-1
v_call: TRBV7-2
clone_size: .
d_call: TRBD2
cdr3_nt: TGTGCCAGCAGCACCGGCGGTAGCGGGAACTATGAGCAGTTCTTC
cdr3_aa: CASSTGGSGNYEQFF

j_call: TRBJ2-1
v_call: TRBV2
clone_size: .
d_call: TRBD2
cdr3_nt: TGTGCCAGCAGTCCGCGTAGCGGGAGTTACAATGAGCAGTTCTTC
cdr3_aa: CASSPRSGSYNEQFF

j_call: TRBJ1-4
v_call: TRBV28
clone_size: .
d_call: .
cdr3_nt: TGTGCCAGCAGTTTCTTATCGTACAAGACTAATGAAAAACTGTTTTTT
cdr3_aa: CASSFLSYKTNEKLFF